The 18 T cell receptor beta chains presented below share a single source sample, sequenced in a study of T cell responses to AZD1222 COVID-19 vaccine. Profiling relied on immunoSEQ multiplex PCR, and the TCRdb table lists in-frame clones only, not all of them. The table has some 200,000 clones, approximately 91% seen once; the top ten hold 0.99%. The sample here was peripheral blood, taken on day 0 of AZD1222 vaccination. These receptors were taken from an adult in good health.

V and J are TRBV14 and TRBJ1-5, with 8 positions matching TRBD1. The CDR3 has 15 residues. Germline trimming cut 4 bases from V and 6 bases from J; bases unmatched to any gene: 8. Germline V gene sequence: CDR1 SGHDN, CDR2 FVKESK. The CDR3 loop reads CASSLPDRVSQPQHF. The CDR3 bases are TGTGCCAGCAGCCTACCGGACAGGGTGAGTCAGCCCCAGCATTTT.

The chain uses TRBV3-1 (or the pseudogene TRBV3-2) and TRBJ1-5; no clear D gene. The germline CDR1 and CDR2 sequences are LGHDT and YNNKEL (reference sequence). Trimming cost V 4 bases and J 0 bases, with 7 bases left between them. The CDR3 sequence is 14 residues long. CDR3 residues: CASSRYSSNQPQHF. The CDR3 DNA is TGTGCCAGCAGCCGATACAGTAGCAATCAGCCCCAGCATTTT.

The CDR3 sequence: CASSEGGSGANVLTF. In DNA, the CDR3 is TGTGCCAGCAGTGAAGGGGGCTCTGGGGCCAACGTCCTGACTTTC. The rearrangement joins TRBV6-1 to TRBJ2-6; D is undetermined. V was cut by 1 base and J by 0 bases, with 4 bases left in between. Per germline, CDR1 MNHNS and CDR2 SASEGT. The CDR3 runs 15 residues.

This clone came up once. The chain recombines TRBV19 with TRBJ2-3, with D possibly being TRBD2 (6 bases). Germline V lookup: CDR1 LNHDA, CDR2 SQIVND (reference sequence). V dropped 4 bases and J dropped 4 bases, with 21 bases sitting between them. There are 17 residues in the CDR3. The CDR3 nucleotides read TGTGCCAGTAGTACGCGGACGCGCAACAGCGGGCCAGATACGCAGTATTTT. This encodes CASSTRTRNSGPDTQYF.

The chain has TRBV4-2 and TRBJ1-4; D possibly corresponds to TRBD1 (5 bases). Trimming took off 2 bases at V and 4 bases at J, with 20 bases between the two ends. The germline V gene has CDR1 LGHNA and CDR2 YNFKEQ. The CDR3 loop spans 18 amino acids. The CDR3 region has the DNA TGTGCCAGCAGCCAACAAACCTCCGGGAAGGGGCTTAATGAAAAACTGTTTTTT. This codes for CASSQQTSGKGLNEKLFF.

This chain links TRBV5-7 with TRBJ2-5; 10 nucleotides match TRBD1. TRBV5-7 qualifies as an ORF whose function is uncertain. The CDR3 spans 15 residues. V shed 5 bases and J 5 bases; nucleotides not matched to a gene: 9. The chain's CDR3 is CASRRLTGGLETQYF. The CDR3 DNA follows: TGTGCCAGCAGACGTCTGACAGGGGGCCTTGAGACCCAGTACTTC.

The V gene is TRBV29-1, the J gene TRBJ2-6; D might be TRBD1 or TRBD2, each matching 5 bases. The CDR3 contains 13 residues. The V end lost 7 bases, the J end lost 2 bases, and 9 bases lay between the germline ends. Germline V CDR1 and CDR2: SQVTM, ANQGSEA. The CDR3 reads CSARGAGANVLTF. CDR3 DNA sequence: TGCAGCGCAAGGGGAGCTGGGGCCAACGTCCTGACTTTC. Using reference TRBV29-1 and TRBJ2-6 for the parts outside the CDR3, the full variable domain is SAVISQKPSRDICQRGTSLTIQCQVDSQVTMMFWYRQQPGQSLTLIATANQGSEATYESGFVIDKFPISRPNLTFSTLTVSNMSPEDSSIYLCSARGAGANVLTFGAGSRLTVL.

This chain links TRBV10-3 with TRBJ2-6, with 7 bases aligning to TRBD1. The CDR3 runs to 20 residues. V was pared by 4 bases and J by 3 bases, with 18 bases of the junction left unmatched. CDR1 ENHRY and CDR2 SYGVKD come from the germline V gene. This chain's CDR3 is CAISGSISGAGDSGANVLTF. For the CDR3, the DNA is TGTGCCATCAGTGGATCGATATCAGGGGCAGGGGACAGTGGGGCCAACGTCCTGACTTTC.

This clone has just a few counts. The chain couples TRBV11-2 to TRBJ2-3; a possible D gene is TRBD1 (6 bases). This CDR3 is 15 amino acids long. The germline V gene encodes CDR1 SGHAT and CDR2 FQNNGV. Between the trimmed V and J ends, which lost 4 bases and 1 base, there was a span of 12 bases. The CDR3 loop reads CASSSQPGGTDTQYF. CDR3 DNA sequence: TGTGCCAGCAGCTCACAGCCAGGGGGCACAGATACGCAGTATTTT.

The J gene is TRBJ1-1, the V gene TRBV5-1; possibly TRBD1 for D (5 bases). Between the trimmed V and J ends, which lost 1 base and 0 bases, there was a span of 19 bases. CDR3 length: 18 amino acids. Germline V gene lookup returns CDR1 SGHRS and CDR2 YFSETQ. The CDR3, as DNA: TGCGCCAGCAGCTTGAGGGCGGGTCAGGACATAATGAACACTGAAGCTTTCTTT. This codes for CASSLRAGQDIMNTEAFF.

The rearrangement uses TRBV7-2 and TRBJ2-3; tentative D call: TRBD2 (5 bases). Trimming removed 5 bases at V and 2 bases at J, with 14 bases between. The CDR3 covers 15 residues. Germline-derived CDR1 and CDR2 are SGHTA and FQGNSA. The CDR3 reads CASSPFAGFTDTQYF. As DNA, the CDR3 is TGTGCCAGCAGCCCCTTCGCGGGCTTCACAGATACGCAGTATTTT.

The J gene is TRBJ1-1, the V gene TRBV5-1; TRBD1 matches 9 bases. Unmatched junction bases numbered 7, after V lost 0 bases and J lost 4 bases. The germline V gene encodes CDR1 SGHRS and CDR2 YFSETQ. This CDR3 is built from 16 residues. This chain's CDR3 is CASSLDGTGPRTEAFF. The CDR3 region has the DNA TGCGCCAGCAGCTTGGATGGGACAGGGCCCCGCACTGAAGCTTTCTTT.

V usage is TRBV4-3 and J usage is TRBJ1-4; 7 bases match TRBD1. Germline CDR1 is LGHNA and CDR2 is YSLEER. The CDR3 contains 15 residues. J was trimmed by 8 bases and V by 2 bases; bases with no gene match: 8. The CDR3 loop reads CASSQTQGVGEKLFF. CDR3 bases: TGCGCCAGCAGCCAAACCCAGGGGGTAGGGGAAAAACTGTTTTTT.

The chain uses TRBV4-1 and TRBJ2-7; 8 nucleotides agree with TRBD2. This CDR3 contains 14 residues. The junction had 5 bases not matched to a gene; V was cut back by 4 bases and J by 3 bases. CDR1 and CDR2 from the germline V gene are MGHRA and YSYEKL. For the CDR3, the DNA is TGCGCCAGCAGCCTCGGCGGGGGGAACTACGAGCAGTACTTC. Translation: CASSLGGGNYEQYF.

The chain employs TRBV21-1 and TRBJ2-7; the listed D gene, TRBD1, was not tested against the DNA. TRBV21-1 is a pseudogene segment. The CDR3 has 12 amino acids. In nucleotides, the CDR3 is TGTGCCATAAGGGCCAGGGGCTACGAGCAGTACTTC. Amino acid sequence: CAIRARGYEQYF.

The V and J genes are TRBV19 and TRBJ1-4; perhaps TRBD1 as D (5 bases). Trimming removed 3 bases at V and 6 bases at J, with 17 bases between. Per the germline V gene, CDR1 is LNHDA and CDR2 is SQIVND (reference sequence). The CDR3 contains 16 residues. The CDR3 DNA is TGTGCCAGTAGTATTACTGTCTGGGGGTTTGATGAAAAACTGTTTTTT. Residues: CASSITVWGFDEKLFF.

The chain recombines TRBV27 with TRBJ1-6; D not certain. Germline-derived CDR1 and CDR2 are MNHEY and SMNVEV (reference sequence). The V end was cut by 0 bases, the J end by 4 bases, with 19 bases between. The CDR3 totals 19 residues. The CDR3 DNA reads TGTGCCAGCAGTTTATCGTTGCCCAGCCTAATTGATTATAATTCACCCCTCCACTTT. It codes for CASSLSLPSLIDYNSPLHF.

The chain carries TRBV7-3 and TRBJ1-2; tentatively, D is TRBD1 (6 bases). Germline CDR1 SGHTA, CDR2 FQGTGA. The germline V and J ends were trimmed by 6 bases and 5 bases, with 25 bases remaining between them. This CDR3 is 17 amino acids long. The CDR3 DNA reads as TGTGCCAGCAGACCTAATAGGGGGACAATTAATTTTTATGGCTACACCTTC. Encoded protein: CASRPNRGTINFYGYTF.